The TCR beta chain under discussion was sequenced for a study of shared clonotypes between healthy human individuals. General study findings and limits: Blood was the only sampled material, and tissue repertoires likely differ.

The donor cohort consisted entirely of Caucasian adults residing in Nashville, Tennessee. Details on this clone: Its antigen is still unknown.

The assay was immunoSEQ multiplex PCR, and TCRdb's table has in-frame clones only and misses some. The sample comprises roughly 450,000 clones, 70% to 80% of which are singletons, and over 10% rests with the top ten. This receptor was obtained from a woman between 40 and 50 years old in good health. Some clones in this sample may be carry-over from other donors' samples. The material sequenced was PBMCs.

CDR3 nucleotides: TGTGCCAGCAGCGCCGGACTAGCGACAGATACGCAGTATTTT. Amino acid sequence: CASSAGLATDTQYF. V is TRBV11-1 and J is TRBJ2-3; 9 bases map to TRBD2. This CDR3 is 14 amino acids long. J lost 3 bases, V lost 5 bases, and 3 bases had no gene match. From germline, CDR1 is SGHAT and CDR2 FQDESV (reference sequence). Based on the CDR3 plus reference TRBV11-1 and TRBJ2-3, the full variable domain is EAEVAQSPRYKITEKSQAVAFWCDPISGHATLYWYRQILGQGPELLVQFQDESVVDDSQLPKDRFSAERLKGVDSTLKIQPAELGDSAMYLCASSAGLATDTQYFGPGTRLTVL.